The entry that follows covers one T cell receptor beta chain sequence. Its specific antigen is unknown. Base qualities are not provided; no much larger clone lies one nucleotide away. From the cysteine up to the phenylalanine, the CDR3 has a length of 15 residues. Just the 45-base CDR3 DNA is kept, in frame starting at base 1. Reading the germline V gene gives CDR1 SGHRS and CDR2 YFSETQ. Here V drops 0 bases and J drops 9 bases, and the junction holds 8 bases not matched to any gene. The entry originates in a study of T cell responses to AZD1222 COVID-19 vaccine (dated by TCRdb to 2020 to 2022). At the level of the whole study: Because spike-specific TCR depth and breadth did not differ between the two schedules, AZD1222 recipients who got a second dose at roughly 4 weeks were pooled with those who got a second dose at roughly 12 weeks. A total of under 250 trial participants underwent TCR sequencing, of whom 207 had received two doses of AZD1222 and approximately 26 had received two doses of the MenACWY control vaccine. Enrollment into the trials was organized by age into subgroups of 18-55, 56-69 and 70-plus years, and those subgroups contained roughly 150, 30 and 60 TCR-sequenced participants, respectively.

According to the study, the label for this sample's time point signals: baseline before first vaccination. Vaccinee samples came from UK trials COV001 and COV002, including a single-blind randomized controlled phase 2/3 trial of AZD1222 (ChAdOx1 nCoV-19) in healthy adults. For TCRbeta chain sequencing, PBMC samples were collected from trial participants at day 0 and at day 28 after the second dose. Here is what the overall study found, with its caveats: The vaccine-associated CD4 TCRs covered the entire spike protein, and the dominant responses fell in regions 160-218 and 743-854. Because no day 14 peak-response samples were available, the repertoires could be characterized only after the peak T cell response. Participants were mostly white British and included more females than males, and it was suggested by the authors that clonal diversity may have been underestimated. Nearly half of unique spike-specific TCRs reportedly recognized epitopes outside regions mutated in the B.1.351 and B.1.1.7 variants. After two AZD1222 doses, spike-specific TCR breadth and depth were significantly higher than at day 0 and than in MenACWY recipients. Only a handful of AZD1222 recipients were SARS-CoV-2 seropositive at baseline, limiting conclusions about previously exposed vaccinees. In the small 56-69-year group, the increase in depth fell short of significance, most likely because of low power.

The CDR3 regions of human TCRbeta chains were analyzed by immunosequencing. In the source study's methods: Repertoire TCRs were matched against a reference library of SARS-CoV-2-specific TCRs generated with the MIRA antigen-specificity platform. Breadth meant the fraction of unique TCRs that were SARS-CoV-2-associated, whereas depth meant the fraction of total T cells that were SARS-CoV-2-associated. Using the MIRA data, every spike-specific TCR was mapped to the spike region that the TCR reacted to and assigned to either a CD4 or a CD8 class. Log10-transformed breadth and depth values were compared by one-way ANOVA with Sidak's multiple comparisons tests. The source is immuneACCESS, and TCRdb retained only in-frame sequences with V and J called. Part of the clones is not carried over; for the studies checked, unresolved V genes explain less than half of this, and the remainder is unexplained. V, J and clone size derive from that table, while D and trimming were established from the DNA sequence. The table for this sample lists 80,000 or so clones; about 82% of them were counted only once. The ten largest account for about 3.1% of the sample.

This chain is built from TRBV5-1 and TRBJ2-1, with 8 junctional bases fitting TRBD1. The origin of this receptor is an adult in good health. Source: peripheral blood, taken on day 0 of AZD1222 vaccination. The CDR3: CASSLAGQALGEQFF. The sequenced DNA is TGCGCCAGCAGCTTGGCGGGACAGGCCCTCGGTGAGCAGTTCTTC.